These 8 T cell receptor beta chains were all obtained from the same sample, sequenced in a study of beta chain features in type 1 diabetes (dated by TCRdb to the late 2010s). The library was prepared using the immunoSEQ multiplex PCR assay. The High Capacity cDNA Reverse Transcription Kit was used to reverse transcribe all of the isolated RNA, meaning that expressed TCRB transcripts were what got sequenced. The immuneACCESS repertoire file appears here via TCRdb, limited to in-frame rearrangements. These files lack a portion of the clones; in checked studies, under half of the deficit traces to unresolved V genes, and the cause of the others is not known. The sample has about 150,000 clones on record, 11% of them singletons. Under 2.5% of the sample lies in the top ten. Sequencing was done on a sample of central memory CD4+ T cells from blood. Source of these receptors: a young man in good health.

This clone came up a few times. This chain links TRBV7-9 with TRBJ1-6, with D perhaps matching TRBD1 (5 bases). This CDR3 has 14 residues. CDR1 is SEHNR, CDR2 FQNEAQ, per germline (reference sequence). The ends were cut back, 4 bases at V and 13 bases at J, with 17 bases in the middle. DNA for the CDR3: TGTGCCAGCAGCTCCCAATTGAAGGGGATCCCCCTCCACTTT. This encodes CASSSQLKGIPLHF.

The chain is built from TRBV6-6 and TRBJ1-5; possible D gene TRBD1, 5 bases. The V gene's germline CDR1 is MNHNY and CDR2 SVGAGI (reference sequence). The CDR3 is made up of 16 amino acids. V dropped 2 bases and J dropped 0 bases, with 11 bases sitting between them. CDR3 loop: CASSYTTAGSNQPQHF. DNA of the CDR3: TGTGCCAGCAGTTACACGACAGCGGGTAGCAATCAGCCCCAGCATTTT.

This clone has a handful of counts. This chain links TRBV6-6 with TRBJ2-7; 13 bases are a match to TRBD2. Germline V CDR1 and CDR2: MNHNY, SVGAGI (reference sequence). V lost 5 bases and J lost 4; bases outside the gene matches: 5. The CDR3 has 15 amino acids. The CDR3 region is CASSPPGLAGYEQYF. The CDR3 region has the DNA TGTGCCAGCAGTCCACCGGGACTAGCGGGGTACGAGCAGTACTTC.

The V call is TRBV6-5, the J call TRBJ2-7; D might be TRBD1 (6 bases). CDR1 and CDR2 from the germline V gene are MNHEY and SVGAGI. The CDR3 is 14 residues long. V was trimmed by 8 bases and J by 2 bases, leaving 16 bases between them. The CDR3 nucleotides read TGTGCCAGCGCACCCCAGGGGCAGACCTACGAGCAGTACTTC. Protein sequence: CASAPQGQTYEQYF.

This chain links TRBV30 with TRBJ2-7, with a possible D match to TRBD1 (5 bases). Trimming took off 7 bases at V and 7 bases at J, with 14 bases between the two ends. Germline values: CDR1 GTSNPN, CDR2 SVGIG (reference sequence). The CDR3 contains 11 residues. The CDR3 sequence: CASGDRHEQYF. As DNA, the CDR3 is TGTGCCTCTGGCGACAGACATGAGCAGTACTTC.

This clone was detected a few times. The chain recombines TRBV7-3 with TRBJ1-2; no clear D. This CDR3 spans 12 amino acids. Germline lookup yields CDR1 SGHTA and CDR2 FQGTGA. V was cut by 1 base and J by 8 bases, with 8 bases left in between. CDR3 DNA: TGTGCCAGCAGCTTAAAATTGTCCGGCTACACCTTC. Amino acids: CASSLKLSGYTF.

This clone appeared a few times. CDR3 bases: TGCAGTGCTTTAGACAGGGTGCGCTACACCTTC. Protein product: CSALDRVRYTF. The chain employs TRBV20-1 and TRBJ1-2, with 7 bases fitting TRBD1. The CDR3 is 11 residues long. Germline-derived CDR1 and CDR2 are DFQATT and SNEGSKA (reference sequence). V shed 5 bases and J 9 bases; nucleotides not matched to a gene: 6.

The chain carries TRBV4-2 and TRBJ2-2, with TRBD2 matching 11 bases. CDR3 length: 17 residues. V lost 0 bases to trimming and J lost 7 bases; unmatched junction nucleotides: 7. Per germline, CDR1 LGHNA and CDR2 YNFKEQ. CDR3 nucleotides: TGTGCCAGCAGCCAAGAAGGGCTAGCGGGGGGTAGCGGGGAGCTGTTTTTT. Protein product: CASSQEGLAGGSGELFF.